These 32 T cell receptor beta chains came from one sample sequenced in a study of T cells in women clearing cervical HPV infection. Sequencing used immunoSEQ multiplex PCR; TCRdb keeps in-frame clones, though not all of them. The table lists about 20,000 clones. Sequenced: blood buffy coat. Receptors originate from a woman between 18 and 69 years old with a cervical HPV16 infection that either progressed to CIN3+ or cleared (not recorded which).

Concerning this clone: The CDR3 end is not reached by the read, which stops 3 residues before it; the germline J gene fills it in. This chain connects TRBV29-1 to TRBJ2-2; D is perhaps TRBD1 (6 bases). Germline V gene lookup returns CDR1 SQVTM and CDR2 ANQGSEA. The CDR3 runs to 12 residues. The V gene lost 3 bases and the J gene lost 5 bases, with 7 bases spanning the gap. The CDR3 is CSVERGTGELFF. The sequenced CDR3 bases are TGCAGCGTTGAGAGGGGGACCGGGGAG.

The CDR3 bases that were read are TGCGCCAGCAGCTTGGCTGGGACTGACTACGAG. Translating gives CASSLAGTDYE. The whole CDR3 protein is CASSLAGTDYEQYF. This rearrangement joins TRBV5-1 to TRBJ2-7; D is perhaps TRBD2 (6 bases). The read terminates 3 residues ahead of where the CDR3 ends, so the germline J gene completes it. Germline-derived CDR1 and CDR2 are SGHRS and YFSETQ. The CDR3 contains 14 residues. V lost 0 bases to trimming and J lost 3 bases, with 10 bases between them. Based on the CDR3 plus reference TRBV5-1 and TRBJ2-7, the full variable domain is KAGVTQTPRYLIKTRGQQVTLSCSPISGHRSVSWYQQTPGQGLQFLFEYFSETQRNKGNFPGRFSGRQFSNSRSEMNVSTLELGDSALYLCASSLAGTDYEQYFGPGTRLTVT.

As to this clone: The read stops 3 residues short of the end of the CDR3; the missing end is completed from the germline J gene. V gene TRBV20-1 combines with J gene TRBJ2-3; D tentatively fits TRBD1 or TRBD2 (5 bases each). V lost 7 bases, J lost 4 bases, and 21 bases lay in between. Germline V lookup: CDR1 DFQATT, CDR2 SNEGSKA (reference sequence). This CDR3 spans 15 amino acids. This CDR3 reads CSVRRGGRGADTQYF. CDR3 bases read: TGCAGTGTAAGGAGAGGCGGCCGAGGGGCAGATACG.

Notes on this clone: The missing CDR3 end, 3 residues past where the read stops, is filled in from the germline J gene. The chain is built from TRBV7-9 and TRBJ1-1; 11 positions agree with TRBD1. V dropped 5 bases and J dropped 5; count of bases not matched to a gene: 7. The CDR3 contains 15 residues. Germline lookup yields CDR1 SEHNR and CDR2 FQNEAQ (reference sequence). CDR3 in amino acids: CASSLGDRGETEAFF. The CDR3 DNA, read in part, is TGTGCCAGCAGCCTAGGGGACAGGGGGGAAACTGAA.

About this clone itself: The read is 3 residues too short to cover the CDR3 end, so that end is filled in from the germline J gene. The chain has TRBV18 and TRBJ1-1; TRBD1 agrees at 7 bases. There are 14 residues in the CDR3. V lost 4 bases and J lost 2; bases outside the gene matches: 4. Germline lookup yields CDR1 KGHSH and CDR2 LQKENI. CDR3 bases read: TGTGCCAGCTCACAGGGGGCTGGTAACACTGAA. Translating it yields CASSQGAGNTE. The whole CDR3 sequence reads CASSQGAGNTEAFF.

As for this clone: The read falls 3 residues short of the CDR3 end, and the missing part is taken from the germline J gene. This chain connects TRBV5-6 to TRBJ2-3; 8 bases match TRBD2. The CDR3 loop spans 14 amino acids. CDR1 SGHDT and CDR2 YYEEEE come from the germline V gene. The V segment lost 3 bases and the J segment 6 bases; nucleotides outside the gene matches: 6. CDR3 loop: CASSWSGGGDTQYF. The part of the CDR3 DNA that was read is TGTGCCAGCAGCTGGTCGGGGGGGGGCGATACG.

In the case of this clone: The read ends 3 residues shy of where the CDR3 ends; the end is completed using the germline J gene. V usage is TRBV4-2 and J usage is TRBJ1-5; 7 positions agree with TRBD1. The V and J ends lost 4 bases and 8 bases, in that order; junction bases with no gene match: 8. The CDR3 consists of 14 residues. Germline V gene data show CDR1 as LGHNA and CDR2 as YNFKEQ. The CDR3 DNA, read in part, is TGTGCCAGCAGCCTGCCGGGACAGCAAAAGCCC. Its protein is CASSLPGQQKP. The full CDR3 reads CASSLPGQQKPQHF.

The CDR3 DNA, read in part, is TGTGCCAGCAATACCCGGGGTGTCAATCAGCCG. Amino acids: CASNTRGVNQP. The whole CDR3 protein reads CASNTRGVNQPQYF. The chain employs TRBV6-2 or TRBV6-3 and TRBJ2-3, with a weak D call TRBD2 (5 bases). The CDR3 is cut off 3 residues early in the read; its end comes from the germline J gene. The CDR3 contains 14 residues. Per germline, CDR1 MNHEY and CDR2 SVGEGT.

As to this clone: The CDR3 extends 3 residues past the end of the read, so its final part is completed from the germline J gene. This rearrangement joins TRBV30 to TRBJ1-2; TRBD1 matches 7 bases. V was pared by 0 bases and J by 6 bases, with 7 bases of the junction left unmatched. Looked up from germline, CDR1 is GTSNPN and CDR2 is SVGIG (reference sequence). This CDR3 spans 14 amino acids. CDR3 sequence: CAWSVKGGEDGYTF. Partial CDR3 DNA: TGTGCCTGGAGTGTGAAAGGGGGCGAGGATGGC.

Comment on this clone: The read ends 3 residues before the CDR3 terminus; that terminus is restored from the germline J gene. The J gene is TRBJ2-1, the V gene TRBV20-1, with 8 bases identical to TRBD2. The J segment lost 8 bases and the V segment lost 2 bases, leaving 8 bases of the junction unmatched. CDR1 and CDR2 from the germline V gene are DFQATT and SNEGSKA (reference sequence). The CDR3 sequence is 14 residues long. The CDR3 bases that were read are TGCAGTGCTAGACCCCGCGGGGGGAACGATGAG. Its translation: CSARPRGGNDE. The whole CDR3 sequence is CSARPRGGNDEQFF.

With respect to this clone: The CDR3 is cut off 3 residues early in the read; its end comes from the germline J gene. This sequence joins TRBV7-2 and TRBJ2-4; D is unresolved. This CDR3 has 13 amino acids. Germline CDR1 SGHTA, CDR2 FQGNSA. CDR3 DNA, as far as it was read: TGTGCCAGCAGCTTAGTAAGCAACTATGGT. Its protein product is CASSLVSNYG. The CDR3 in full is CASSLVSNYGQYF.

As concerns this clone: The read finishes 3 residues shy of the CDR3 end, and the germline J gene is used to complete it. The chain carries TRBV7-2 and TRBJ2-3; a weak D match, TRBD1 (5 bases). This CDR3 region has 12 residues. The germline V gene encodes CDR1 SGHTA and CDR2 FQGNSA. Trimming took off 2 bases at V and 5 bases at J, with 5 bases between the two ends. CDR3 bases read: TGTGCCAGCAGCTTACAGGGAGATACG. It codes for CASSLQGDT. The complete CDR3 reads CASSLQGDTQYF.

The DNA read from the CDR3 is TGTGCCAGCAGTGACTCTGCCGGGGGGAGCGGGGAG. Translating gives CASSDSAGGSGE. In full, the CDR3 reads CASSDSAGGSGELFF. The gene calls are TRBV6-4 and TRBJ2-2; 7 bases are a match to TRBD2. The sequenced fragment ends 3 residues before the CDR3 boundary, so the rest is inferred from the germline J gene. There are 15 residues in the CDR3. The V gene's germline CDR1 is MRHNA and CDR2 SNTAGT. After removal of 0 bases from V and 7 bases from J, the junction contained 5 bases not matched to a gene.

Remarks on this clone: Read coverage stops 3 residues before the CDR3 terminus; the germline J gene supplies the remainder. The chain links TRBV7-6 to TRBJ2-5; TRBD2 matches 9 bases. Unmatched junction bases numbered 10, after V lost 6 bases and J lost 5 bases. Per the germline V gene, CDR1 is SGHVS and CDR2 is FNYEAQ. This CDR3 region has 15 residues. The CDR3 loop reads CASSSVASGVETQYF. CDR3 DNA, as far as it was read: TGTGCCAGCAGTTCCGTAGCTAGCGGGGTGGAGACC.

On this clone: The read stops 3 residues short of the end of the CDR3; the missing end is completed from the germline J gene. This chain links TRBV20-1 with TRBJ1-2; TRBD1 agrees at 8 bases. The CDR3 has 14 residues. CDR1 and CDR2 (germline): DFQATT, SNEGSKA (reference sequence). Here the CDR3 reads CSAERTGSSYDYTF. The CDR3 DNA, read in part, is TGCAGTGCCGAACGGACAGGGAGCTCCTACGAC.

With regard to this clone: The sequence runs out 3 residues before the end of the CDR3; the remainder is reconstructed from the germline J gene. The chain uses TRBV18 and TRBJ1-4; 9 bases line up with TRBD1. Trimming took 1 base from V and 6 from J; bases not matched to a gene: 3. The CDR3 covers 15 residues. Germline V gene lookup returns CDR1 KGHSH and CDR2 LQKENI. CDR3 DNA, as far as it was read: TGTGCCAGCTCACCACTACAGGGGGCACATGAAAAA. The encoded protein is CASSPLQGAHEK. The full CDR3 is CASSPLQGAHEKLFF.

Incomplete CDR3 DNA: TGTGCCAGCAGTGAAAGGTTAGAAGGGGTCCATGAC. Translating it yields CASSERLEGVHD. The complete CDR3 protein is CASSERLEGVHDYTF. The chain couples TRBV2 to TRBJ1-2; tentative D call: TRBD1 (5 bases). The read ends 3 residues early relative to the CDR3; the germline J gene fills the gap. The germline gives CDR1 SNHLY, CDR2 FYNNEI. The CDR3 consists of 15 residues.

Concerning this clone itself: The read finishes 3 residues shy of the CDR3 end, and the germline J gene is used to complete it. The chain employs TRBV19 and TRBJ2-1; 10 bases fit TRBD2. Trimming removed 8 bases from V and 7 bases from J; junction bases left unmatched: 14. CDR1 is LNHDA and CDR2 is SQIVND in the germline V gene (reference sequence). The length of the CDR3 is 16 residues. The CDR3 DNA, read in part, is TGTGCCAGTTCCCACTCTAGCGGGGGCGGAAAAAATGAG. Translated: CASSHSSGGGKNE. The complete CDR3 reads CASSHSSGGGKNEQFF.

As for this clone: The CDR3 end is not reached by the read, which stops 3 residues before it; the germline J gene fills it in. The chain has TRBV28 and TRBJ1-1, with 11 bases that match TRBD1. V trimming: 6 bases; J trimming: 5 bases; junction bases outside the gene matches: 11. CDR3 size: 16 residues. Germline loops: CDR1 MDHEN, CDR2 SYDVKM. CDR3 DNA, as far as it was read: TGTGCCAGCAGAACCTGGACAGGGGGCGCGGGTACTGAA. It yields the protein CASRTWTGGAGTE. The full CDR3 reads CASRTWTGGAGTEAFF.

Comment on this clone: A junction end diverges from the germline sequence, so it may reflect a read error. The read gets to within 3 residues of the CDR3 end, and the germline J gene fills in the rest. The gene calls are TRBV4-2 and TRBJ2-4; 9 bases agree with TRBD1. The CDR3 loop spans 17 amino acids. Germline CDR1 reads LGHNA; CDR2 reads YNFKEQ. CDR3 residues: CASSQEGPGTGQNIQYF. CDR3 DNA, as far as it was read: TGCGCCAGCAGCCAAGAAGGACCCGGGACAGGGCAAAACATT.

A remark on this clone: The read comes to an end 3 residues before the CDR3 does, leaving the germline J gene to fill in the end. This sequence joins TRBV19 and TRBJ1-5, with 8 bases aligning to TRBD1. CDR1 and CDR2 (germline): LNHDA, SQIVND (reference sequence). This CDR3 comprises 14 residues. Trimming at V came to 8 bases and at J to 6 bases, leaving 9 bases not matched to a gene. CDR3: CASDRTGPVQPQHF. CDR3 bases read: TGTGCCAGTGACCGGACAGGGCCTGTTCAGCCC.

On this clone: The missing CDR3 end, 3 residues past where the read stops, is filled in from the germline J gene. The chain uses TRBV7-2 and TRBJ1-4; D is possibly TRBD1 (6 bases). The V gene's germline CDR1 is SGHTA and CDR2 FQGNSA. The CDR3 loop spans 15 amino acids. CDR3 amino acids: CASSLAVRGGSPLFF. The DNA read from the CDR3 is TGTGCCAGCAGCTTAGCAGTCAGGGGAGGCTCACCA.

With respect to this clone: The CDR3 end is not reached by the read, which stops 3 residues before it; the germline J gene fills it in. The chain recombines TRBV20-1 with TRBJ1-2, with D perhaps TRBD1 (6 bases). The V gene's germline CDR1 is DFQATT and CDR2 SNEGSKA (reference sequence). CDR3 length: 14 amino acids. CDR3 DNA (partial): TGCAGTGCCAGGGGAACTAGCGGCACAGATACG. Its protein is CSARGTSGTDT. From start to end, the CDR3 is CSARGTSGTDTYTF.

Concerning this clone: The CDR3 is cut off 3 residues early in the read; its end comes from the germline J gene. V usage is TRBV29-1 and J usage is TRBJ2-7; D may be TRBD2 (6 bases). CDR1 and CDR2 from the germline V gene are SQVTM and ANQGSEA. The CDR3 spans 12 residues. Deletions cut 5 bases from V and 5 bases from J, with 13 bases between. CDR3 bases read: TGCAGCGTTATTTGGGGGGTCCACGAG. This translates into CSVIWGVHE. The full CDR3 sequence reads CSVIWGVHEQYF.

On this clone: Read data end 3 residues before the CDR3 end; the end is taken from the germline J gene. The chain joins TRBV5-6 to TRBJ2-1; D unresolved. CDR1 and CDR2 (germline): SGHDT, YYEEEE. Between the trimmed V and J ends, which lost 4 bases and 2 bases, there was a span of 4 bases. The CDR3 covers 12 residues. The part of the CDR3 DNA that was read is TGTGCCAGCAGCGCGGCCTACAATGAG. Amino acids: CASSAAYNE. The full CDR3 reads CASSAAYNEQFF.

Of note for this clone: From the germline J gene comes the end of the CDR3, since the read stops 3 residues before it. The gene calls are TRBV29-1 and TRBJ2-3; D is perhaps TRBD2 (6 bases). The germline gives CDR1 SQVTM, CDR2 ANQGSEA. This CDR3 contains 15 residues. The sequenced part of the CDR3 DNA is TGCAGCGTTGAGGGGGGACTCGGGCCTAAAGAGACG. Protein sequence: CSVEGGLGPKET. The complete CDR3 reads CSVEGGLGPKETQYF.

Turning to this clone: The sequenced fragment ends 3 residues before the CDR3 boundary, so the rest is inferred from the germline J gene. This chain uses TRBV20-1 with TRBJ1-4, with a possible D match to TRBD1 (5 bases). This CDR3 has 14 residues. The germline V gene has CDR1 DFQATT and CDR2 SNEGSKA (reference sequence). Deletions cut 5 bases from V and 4 bases from J, with 14 bases between. The CDR3 sequence: CSAPWAGHNEKLFF. CDR3 bases read: TGCAGTGCTCCCTGGGCGGGGCATAATGAAAAA.

On this clone itself: From the germline J gene comes the end of the CDR3, since the read stops 3 residues before it. The chain uses TRBV5-6 and TRBJ2-5, with 10 bases identical to TRBD1. The trim removed 0 bases at V and 5 bases at J, leaving 1 base unmatched. Looked up from germline, CDR1 is SGHDT and CDR2 is YYEEEE. CDR3 length: 14 residues. The CDR3 is CASSLGDRGETQYF. The covered CDR3 bases are TGTGCCAGCAGCTTGGGGGACAGGGGTGAGACC.

On this clone: The CDR3 end lies 3 residues beyond the end of the read and is filled in from the germline J gene. The chain couples TRBV18 to TRBJ2-4; 7 nucleotides match TRBD1. CDR1 and CDR2 (germline): KGHSH, LQKENI. The CDR3 length is 14 residues. CDR3 region: CASSPMRTGYGQYF. The sequenced CDR3 bases are TGTGCCAGCTCACCAATGCGGACAGGCTATGGT. The variable domain in full, completed from reference TRBV18 and TRBJ2-4, reads NAGVMQNPRHLVRRRGQEARLRCSPMKGHSHVYWYRQLPEEGLKFMVYLQKENIIDESGMPKERFSAEFPKEGPSILRIQQVVRGDSAAYFCASSPMRTGYGQYFGAGTRLSVL.

Turning to this clone: The read finishes 3 residues shy of the CDR3 end, and the germline J gene is used to complete it. This chain connects TRBV12-5 to TRBJ2-5; the D is unclear. Trimming shortened V by 1 base and J by 2 bases, and 14 bases separated the two germline ends. There are 16 residues in the CDR3. Germline CDR1 LGHNT, CDR2 FRNRAP. This chain's CDR3 is CASGLAKGSVQETQYF. CDR3 DNA, as far as it was read: TGTGCTAGTGGTTTGGCCAAGGGCTCGGTTCAAGAGACC. Supplemented by reference TRBV12-5 and TRBJ2-5, the full variable domain reads DARVTQTPRHKVTEMGQEVTMRCQPILGHNTVFWYRQTMMQGLELLAYFRNRAPLDDSGMPKDRFSAEMPDATLATLKIQPSEPRDSAVYFCASGLAKGSVQETQYFGPGTRLLVL.

To note about this clone: Read coverage stops 3 residues before the CDR3 terminus; the germline J gene supplies the remainder. The chain is built from TRBV18 and TRBJ1-2, with D perhaps TRBD1 (5 bases). This CDR3 has 16 residues. Germline V gives CDR1 KGHSH, CDR2 LQKENI. The CDR3 loop reads CASSPSLTGGQNDYTF. CDR3 bases read: TGTGCCAGCTCACCATCCCTAACGGGGGGTCAGAATGAC.

Of note for this clone: The missing CDR3 end, 3 residues past where the read stops, is filled in from the germline J gene. This chain links TRBV7-9 with TRBJ1-1, with 9 bases lining up with TRBD1. Germline lookup yields CDR1 SEHNR and CDR2 FQNEAQ (reference sequence). V dropped 5 bases and J dropped 2; count of bases not matched to a gene: 6. The CDR3 has 15 amino acids. The CDR3 reads CASSPRTGANTEAFF. The DNA read from the CDR3 is TGTGCCAGCAGCCCCCGGACAGGGGCAAACACTGAA.